This TCR beta chain was recorded in a study of T cells expressing NK-cell markers. Study background: CD3+CD56+NKG2C+, CD3+CD56+NKG2C- and CD3+CD56-NKG2C+ T cells, once sorted, supplied the TCR beta repertoires.

Synthesis of TCR beta cDNA relied on 5'RACE template switching carrying UMIs. TCRdb re-called the 5' RACE reads and shows each CDR3 protein once, DNA omitted. Its clone listing holds 120,000 to 150,000 distinct CDR3 sequences. Findings and limits, study-wide: In a few donors, dominant clonotypes made up about 25-60.1% of CD3+CD56-NKG2C+ cells. As a fraction of CD8+ T cells, dominant NKG2C+ clonotypes reached roughly 1.0-7.0% in 5 or 6 donors.

Worth noting for this clonotype: Antigen specificity is unknown.

The CDR3 loop spans 14 amino acids. Sequenced material: blood T cells: a sorted CD56 or NKG2C T cell subset, CD4+ or CD8+ T cells, or bulk PBMC T cells (not recorded which). V is TRBV12-3 or TRBV12-4 and J is TRBJ2-7; TCRdb calls TRBD1, which cannot be checked without DNA. This TCR came from a man between 18 and 35 years old in good health. Here the CDR3 reads CASSLETGIDEQYF.